Included here is one TCR beta chain sequence, with context. Its antigen is not known. Primers included in the PCR were 60 Vbeta and 13 Jbeta primers. The repertoire was sequenced with immunoSEQ multiplex PCR; TCRdb's copy has only in-frame clones and lacks some. This repertoire shows 100,000 to 150,000 clones, approximately 15% found once; its top ten account for 1.9%. CDR3 size: 16 residues. Germline V gene sequence: CDR1 SGHNT, CDR2 YYREEE (reference sequence). The V segment lost 4 bases and the J segment 6 bases; nucleotides outside the gene matches: 12. This specimen comes from a study of cytomegalovirus exposure and HLA in healthy donors. Whole-study findings and limits: A later analysis found that most CMV-associated TCR beta chains appeared HLA-restricted. Presence/absence comparisons presumed near-even sequencing depth among donors. CMV serostatus was the sole immune exposure information available.

Sequencing was performed on PBMCs. The receptor comes from a woman between 18 and 29 years old in good health and CMV-seronegative. V gene TRBV5-4 combines with J gene TRBJ1-2; 10 bases fit TRBD1. The CDR3 DNA reads TGTGCCAGCAGCGAGGGGATGGGACAGGGGAGAGATGGCTACACCTTC. It specifies CASSEGMGQGRDGYTF. Using reference TRBV5-4 and TRBJ1-2 for the parts outside the CDR3, the full variable domain is ETGVTQSPTHLIKTRGQQVTLRCSSQSGHNTVSWYQQALGQGPQFIFQYYREEENGRGNFPPRFSGLQFPNYSSELNVNALELDDSALYLCASSEGMGQGRDGYTFGSGTRLTVV.